A selection of T cell receptor beta chains follows, all from one sample in a study of lymphopenia after photon versus proton radiotherapy. Method: immunoSEQ multiplex PCR; TCRdb's copy keeps in-frame clones and lacks some. Found here are 75,000 to 95,000 clones, around 83% of them singletons; the top ten hold over 1.3%. The sequenced sample was peripheral blood, obtained from a patient treated with proton-based radiotherapy. The receptors derive from a man in his fifties or sixties with pancreatic cancer. Each CDR3 is given with its conserved first and last residue.

j_call | v_call | cdr3_aa
TRBJ1-1 | TRBV6-5 | CASSYSGTTNTEAFF
TRBJ2-7 | TRBV2 | CASPALGFDYEQYF
TRBJ2-5 | TRBV7-8 | CASSLGVYQETQYF
TRBJ2-5 | TRBV18 | CASSPKGLAGGETQYF
TRBJ2-7 | TRBV5-1 | CASSLAGPSSYEQYF
TRBJ1-2 | TRBV28 | CASGVFSPYGYTF
TRBJ1-5 | TRBV6-6 | CASSKDGVQPQHF
TRBJ2-7 | TRBV5-4 | CASSRGAGGATGEQYF
TRBJ2-5 | TRBV20-1 | CSANRQETQYF
TRBJ1-2 | TRBV30 | CASPDGTGHGYTF
TRBJ2-5 | TRBV11-3 | CASSSGETQYF
TRBJ1-1 | TRBV6-6 | CASSQRGTANTEAFF
TRBJ2-5 | TRBV5-1 | CASSSGPREPETQYF
TRBJ2-2 | TRBV7-9 | CASTPQVRTGELFF
TRBJ2-1 | TRBV10-2 | CATAFPGSSYNEQFF
TRBJ1-3 | TRBV7-2 | CASSLGTGGRNTIYF
TRBJ1-5 | TRBV4-1 | CASSQASKGEGRNQPQHF
TRBJ2-1 | TRBV6-5 | CAAQTSSGSYNEQFF
TRBJ2-2 | TRBV28 | CASSSLLGQQNTGELFF
TRBJ2-3 | TRBV25-1 | CASSDPGTYTDTQYF
TRBJ2-1 | TRBV5-1 | CASSTLAGGAGSNEQFF
TRBJ2-5 | TRBV5-6 | CASSLVLGGRKETQYF
TRBJ1-5 | TRBV11-2 | CASSLLGGNQPQHF
TRBJ1-1 | TRBV28 | CASSLVGNTEAFF
TRBJ2-5 | TRBV6-6 | CASSESPLSQTQYF
TRBJ2-7 | TRBV6-6 | CASSWGLTTATYEQYF
TRBJ2-1 | TRBV5-1 | CASSSSGRSNEQFF
TRBJ2-7 | TRBV29-1 | CSVEYNYEQYF
TRBJ2-5 | TRBV14 | CASSLSSGMGQETQYF
TRBJ2-3 | TRBV10-3 | CAISESGNTDTQYF
TRBJ2-5 | TRBV5-8 | CASSRATGNYQETQYF
TRBJ2-1 | TRBV9 | CASSWTSGTISYNEQFF
TRBJ2-2 | TRBV5-5 | CASSDGDTTGELFF
TRBJ2-2 | TRBV5-5 | CASSFGTGELFF
TRBJ2-7 | TRBV4-3 | CASSQDSSSYEQYF
TRBJ2-7 | TRBV5-1 | CASSNQRGSYEQYF
TRBJ1-4 | TRBV5-1 | CASSSSGMGNEKLFF
TRBJ1-2 | TRBV10-3 | CAISGTLPYQGRNYGYTF
TRBJ2-2 | TRBV23-1 | CASSQSSGPTGELFF
TRBJ1-2 | TRBV4-1 | CASSQGNRGYGYTF
TRBJ1-5 | TRBV27 | CASTGTEKNSNQPQHF
TRBJ1-2 | TRBV10-3 | CAIRLKLLGNYGYTF
TRBJ2-1 | TRBV11-2 | CASSLGLAGLHEQFF
TRBJ2-5 | TRBV29-1 | CSVRTSGRETQYF
TRBJ1-2 | TRBV28 | CASSSDLRYTF
TRBJ2-5 | TRBV18 | CASSPGAGKETQYF